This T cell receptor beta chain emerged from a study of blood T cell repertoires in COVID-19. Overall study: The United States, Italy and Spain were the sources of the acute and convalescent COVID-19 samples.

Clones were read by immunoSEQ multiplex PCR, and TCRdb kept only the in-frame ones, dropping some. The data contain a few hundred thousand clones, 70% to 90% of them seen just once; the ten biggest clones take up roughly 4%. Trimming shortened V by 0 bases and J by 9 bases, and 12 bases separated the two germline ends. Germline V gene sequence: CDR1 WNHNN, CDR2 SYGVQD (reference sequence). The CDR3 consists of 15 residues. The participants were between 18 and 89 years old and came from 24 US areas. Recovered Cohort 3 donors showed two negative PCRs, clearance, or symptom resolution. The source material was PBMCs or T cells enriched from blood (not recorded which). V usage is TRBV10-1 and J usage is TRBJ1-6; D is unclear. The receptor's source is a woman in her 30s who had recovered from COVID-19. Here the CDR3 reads CASSESRRGGSPLHF. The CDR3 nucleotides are TGCGCCAGCAGTGAGTCGCGGAGAGGTGGTTCACCCCTCCACTTT.